The TCR beta chain described here comes from a study of blood T cell repertoires in COVID-19. Study context: From the United States, Italy and Spain came samples of acute and convalescent COVID-19.

Germline loops: CDR1 MGHRA, CDR2 YSYEKL. This CDR3 contains 15 residues. Trimming shortened V by 0 bases and J by 9 bases, and 15 bases separated the two germline ends. This clone occurred a few times. Generated by immunoSEQ multiplex PCR, the TCRdb table keeps only in-frame clones and is missing some. This repertoire shows more than 95,000 clones, around 90% found once; its top ten account for around 7.7%. The rearrangement links TRBV4-1 to TRBJ1-5; D remains ambiguous. This receptor was obtained from a human donor in a cohort sampled during active COVID-19. Sample: peripheral blood. Here the CDR3 reads CASSQDEEVLGPQHF. DNA of the CDR3: TGCGCCAGCAGCCAAGACGAAGAGGTCCTGGGGCCCCAGCATTTT.